The 11 T cell receptor beta chains given below trace back to one sample, sequenced in a study of T cells in Graves' hyperthyroidism and ophthalmopathy. Researchers took RNA transcripts and amplified the TCR beta CDR3 regions from them. Carried out on the TCR CDR3, a first-round RT-PCR used the HTBI primer set. TCRdb re-analysed the multiplex PCR reads in MiXCR, keeping a single row per CDR3 protein. The data contain about 380,000 distinct CDR3 sequences, 14% of them singletons. Sample: blood. These receptors all stem from a woman aged 55-70 years with Graves' hyperthyroidism.

This clonotype was picked up many times. The rearrangement joins TRBV3-1 to TRBJ2-7; D gene unclear. V was shortened by 1 base and J by 0 bases, with 10 bases between the two germline ends. The CDR3 totals 15 residues. Per the germline V gene, CDR1 is LGHDT and CDR2 is YNNKEL (reference sequence). CDR3 coding DNA: TGTGCCAGCAGCCAAGCTACGGGCCCCTCCTACGAGCAGTACTTC. Translating it yields CASSQATGPSYEQYF.

This clonotype turned up a few times. The rearrangement links TRBV5-1 to TRBJ1-4; D not certain. The CDR3 is 15 residues long. The V gene's germline CDR1 is SGHRS and CDR2 YFSETQ. V was shortened by 1 base and J by 4 bases, with 11 bases between the two germline ends. The CDR3 DNA sequence: TGCGCCAGCAGCTTGCTTGGAGGGTTTAATGAAAAACTGTTTTTT. Translating gives CASSLLGGFNEKLFF.

This clonotype has ten or more counts. V usage is TRBV30 and J usage is TRBJ1-1; D gene unclear. Germline V gene data show CDR1 as GTSNPN and CDR2 as SVGIG (reference sequence). The CDR3 is 11 amino acids. Trimming removed 5 bases at V and 10 bases at J, with 14 bases between. In nucleotides, the CDR3 is TGTGCCTGGGGTCCGGAAAGTGGAGCTTTCTTT. Translation gives CAWGPESGAFF.

The sample holds a few counts of this clonotype. V is TRBV19 and J is TRBJ2-7, with 7 positions matching TRBD2. Germline CDR1 and CDR2: LNHDA and SQIVND (reference sequence). The CDR3 is made up of 15 amino acids. Trimming took 6 bases from V and 3 from J; bases not matched to a gene: 11. CDR3 loop: CASRTSGGGDYEQYF. In DNA, the CDR3 is TGTGCCAGTAGGACCTCGGGGGGAGGCGACTACGAGCAGTACTTC.

This clonotype showed up many times. CDR3 DNA sequence: TGCGCCAGCAGCTTTGGCAGGGTTTCCTCCTACGAGCAGTACTTC. It specifies CASSFGRVSSYEQYF. The J gene is TRBJ2-7, the V gene TRBV5-1; possible D gene TRBD1, 5 bases. V was cut by 2 bases and J by 0 bases, with 12 bases left in between. The CDR3 totals 15 residues. The V gene's germline CDR1 is SGHRS and CDR2 YFSETQ.

This clonotype was recorded many times. V gene TRBV11-3 combines with J gene TRBJ2-1; 12 nucleotides line up with TRBD2. The CDR3 totals 16 residues. The germline gives CDR1 SGHNT, CDR2 YENEEA. With V trimmed by 6 bases and J by 4 bases, 7 bases remained unmatched. Written as DNA, the CDR3 is TGTGCCAGCAGTCGCCCCGGGACTAGCGGGTACAATGAGCAGTTCTTC. Translated, it gives CASSRPGTSGYNEQFF.

This rearrangement joins TRBV19 to TRBJ2-3, with D unresolved. Trimming took 1 base from V and 3 from J, leaving 8 bases between them. This CDR3 region has 14 residues. Germline lookup yields CDR1 LNHDA and CDR2 SQIVND (reference sequence). CDR3 nucleotides: TGTGCCAGTAGTATAGCGGGTTCTACAGATACGCAGTATTTT. Translating gives CASSIAGSTDTQYF. The whole variable domain, filled in from reference TRBV19 and TRBJ2-3, reads DGGITQSPKYLFRKEGQNVTLSCEQNLNHDAMYWYRQDPGQGLRLIYYSQIVNDFQKGDIAEGYSVSREKKESFPLTVTSAQKNPTAFYLCASSIAGSTDTQYFGPGTRLTVL.

The chain joins TRBV19 to TRBJ1-2; D gene unclear. Germline assignment: CDR1 LNHDA and CDR2 SQIVND (reference sequence). The V end was cut by 7 bases, the J end by 1 base, with 13 bases between. The CDR3 has 14 residues. CDR3 sequence: CASTATPDNYGYTF. In DNA, the CDR3 is TGTGCCAGTACCGCGACTCCAGATAACTATGGCTACACCTTC.

This clonotype was seen a few times. The chain combines TRBV6-5 with TRBJ1-2; no firm D call. Per the germline V gene, CDR1 is MNHEY and CDR2 is SVGAGI. V lost 6 bases and J 8 bases, leaving 16 bases between the germline ends. This CDR3 is built from 13 residues. CDR3 sequence (DNA): TGTGCCAGCAGCCGCGGAAGGGCGGGGGGCTACACCTTC. This sequence encodes CASSRGRAGGYTF.

This clonotype occurred many times. The chain links TRBV12-3 or TRBV12-4 to TRBJ1-5; TRBD1 matches 7 bases. J was trimmed by 3 bases and V by 6 bases; bases with no gene match: 2. The CDR3 length is 13 residues. CDR3 bases: TGTGCCAGCAGCGGGACAGACAATCAGCCCCAGCATTTT. Translation gives CASSGTDNQPQHF.

This clonotype was detected ten times or more. The chain links TRBV3-1 to TRBJ1-1; no definite D call. Germline V gene sequence: CDR1 LGHDT, CDR2 YNNKEL (reference sequence). This CDR3 spans 14 amino acids. V was clipped by 0 bases and J by 0 bases, with 5 bases between them. In DNA, the CDR3 is TGTGCCAGCAGCCAAGATCAGGTGAACACTGAAGCTTTCTTT. It specifies CASSQDQVNTEAFF. Looking up the rest from reference TRBV3-1 and TRBJ1-1 gives the full variable domain: DTAVSQTPKYLVTQMGNDKSIKCEQNLGHDTMYWYKQDSKKFLKIMFSYNNKELIINETVPNRFSPKSPDKAHLNLHINSLELGDSAVYFCASSQDQVNTEAFFGQGTRLTVV.